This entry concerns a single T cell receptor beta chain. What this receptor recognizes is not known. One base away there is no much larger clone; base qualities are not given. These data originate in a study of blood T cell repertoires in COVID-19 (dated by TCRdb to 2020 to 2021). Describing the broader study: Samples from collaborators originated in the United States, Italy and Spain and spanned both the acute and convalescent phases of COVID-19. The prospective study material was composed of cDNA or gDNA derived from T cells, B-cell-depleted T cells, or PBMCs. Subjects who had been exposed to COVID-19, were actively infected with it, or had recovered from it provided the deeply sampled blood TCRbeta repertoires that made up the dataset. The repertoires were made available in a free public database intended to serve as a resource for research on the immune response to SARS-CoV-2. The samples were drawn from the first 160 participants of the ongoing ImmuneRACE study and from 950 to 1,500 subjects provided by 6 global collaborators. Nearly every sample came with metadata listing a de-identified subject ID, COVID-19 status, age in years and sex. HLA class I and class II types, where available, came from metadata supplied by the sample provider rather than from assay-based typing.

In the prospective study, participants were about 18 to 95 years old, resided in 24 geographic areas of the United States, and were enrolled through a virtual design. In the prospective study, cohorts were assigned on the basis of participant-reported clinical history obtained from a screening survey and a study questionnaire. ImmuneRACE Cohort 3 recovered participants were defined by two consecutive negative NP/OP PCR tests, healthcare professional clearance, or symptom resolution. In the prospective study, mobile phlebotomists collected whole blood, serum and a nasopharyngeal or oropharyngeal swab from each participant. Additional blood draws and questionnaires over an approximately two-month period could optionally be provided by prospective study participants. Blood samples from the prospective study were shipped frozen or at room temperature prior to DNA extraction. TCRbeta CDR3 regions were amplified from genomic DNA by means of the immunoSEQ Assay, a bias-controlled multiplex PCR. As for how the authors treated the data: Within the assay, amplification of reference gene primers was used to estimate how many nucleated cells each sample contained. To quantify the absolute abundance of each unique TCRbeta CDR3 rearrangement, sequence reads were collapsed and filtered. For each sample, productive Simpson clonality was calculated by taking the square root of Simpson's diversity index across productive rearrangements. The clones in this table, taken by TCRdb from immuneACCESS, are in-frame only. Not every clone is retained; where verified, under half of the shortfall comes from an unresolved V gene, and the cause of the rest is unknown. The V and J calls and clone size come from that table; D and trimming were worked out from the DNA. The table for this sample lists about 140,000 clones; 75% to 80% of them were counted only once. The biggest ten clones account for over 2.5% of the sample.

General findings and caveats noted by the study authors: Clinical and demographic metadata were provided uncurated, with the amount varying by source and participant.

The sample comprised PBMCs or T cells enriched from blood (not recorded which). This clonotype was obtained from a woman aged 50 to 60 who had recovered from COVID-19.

This receptor has the CDR3 CASTPLRLGGGETQYF. In nucleotide form, the sequence is TGTGCCAGCACCCCTTTACGCCTCGGGGGGGGAGAGACCCAGTACTTC. The rearrangement combines TRBV11-2 with TRBJ2-5, and TRBD2 aligns with 8 junction nucleotides. V and J are trimmed by 7 bases and 4 bases, and the gene matches miss 14 bases of the junction. Per the germline V gene, SGHAT is the CDR1 and FQNNGV is the CDR2. Reading from cysteine to phenylalanine, the CDR3 counts 16 amino acids. Left in the record is the CDR3 DNA by itself, 48 bases read in frame from the first base.